This T cell receptor beta chain was identified in a study of PD-1 blockade in classical Hodgkin lymphoma. For this clone: Its antigen is undetermined.

This CDR3 has 14 residues. The germline CDR1 and CDR2 sequences are SQVTM and ANQGSEA. V gave up 5 bases and J gave up 2 bases; unmatched junction bases: 6. Whole-study findings and limits: What drove the repertoire differences, possibly disease activity or prior therapy, has not been defined.

Specified time point: newly diagnosed, previously untreated cHL patient sample. Magnetic negative selection was used to purify CD4+ T cells from PBMCs that had been thawed. The data were produced by immunoSEQ multiplex PCR, yet TCRdb's version contains in-frame clones alone and is incomplete. This table holds more than 15,000 clones, approximately 90% found once. The TCR sequence derives from a human donor with classical Hodgkin lymphoma. V and J are TRBV29-1 and TRBJ2-3; 8 bases are a match to TRBD2. Sample: CD4+ T cells from blood. The CDR3 bases are TGCAGCGTTAAGCGGGAGACTCACACAGATACGCAGTATTTT. It specifies CSVKRETHTDTQYF.